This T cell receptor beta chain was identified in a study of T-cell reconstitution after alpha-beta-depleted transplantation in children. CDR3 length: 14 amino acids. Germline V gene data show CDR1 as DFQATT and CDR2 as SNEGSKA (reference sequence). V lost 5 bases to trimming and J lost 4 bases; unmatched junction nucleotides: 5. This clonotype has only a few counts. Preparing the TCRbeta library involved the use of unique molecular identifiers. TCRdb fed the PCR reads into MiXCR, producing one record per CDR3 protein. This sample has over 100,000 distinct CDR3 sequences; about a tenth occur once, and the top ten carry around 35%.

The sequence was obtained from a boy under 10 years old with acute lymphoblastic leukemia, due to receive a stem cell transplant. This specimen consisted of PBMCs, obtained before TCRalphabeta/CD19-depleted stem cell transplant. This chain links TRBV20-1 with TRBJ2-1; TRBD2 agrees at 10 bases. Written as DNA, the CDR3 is TGCAGTGCTGTTAGCGGGAGGCAATACAATGAGCAGTTCTTC. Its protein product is CSAVSGRQYNEQFF.